The 17 T cell receptor beta chains below come from one sample, sequenced in a study of CD8 T cells in ankylosing spondylitis. TCRdb itself ran the 5' RACE reads through MiXCR, one entry per CDR3 protein. The sample consists of 750,000 to 850,000 distinct CDR3 sequences, around 11% of them appearing once. Their recognized antigens are unknown. Study conclusions and caveats: Ankylosing spondylitis blood appeared to be characterized by a TCR beta motif of 7 to 9 highly homologous variants.

Sequenced: blood, either unsorted or a sorted T cell fraction (not recorded which). The receptor source for this set is a male donor with ankylosing spondylitis.

V and J are TRBV6-4 and TRBJ2-2, with no clear D. CDR1 is MRHNA and CDR2 is SNTAGT in the germline V gene. Between the trimmed V and J ends, which lost 1 base and 7 bases, there was a span of 7 bases. CDR3 length: 13 residues. As DNA, the CDR3 is TGTGCCAGCAGTGACTATAACGGCGGGGAGCTGTTTTTT. It translates to CASSDYNGGELFF.

The rearrangement joins TRBV20-1 to TRBJ2-1, with 9 bases aligning to TRBD2. The V gene's germline CDR1 is DFQATT and CDR2 SNEGSKA (reference sequence). This CDR3 has 14 residues. Unmatched junction bases numbered 5, after V lost 4 bases and J lost 4 bases. Written as DNA, the CDR3 is TGCAGTGCTATGAGACTAGCGGCTTACAATGAGCAGTTCTTC. Its translation: CSAMRLAAYNEQFF.

This clonotype was counted many times. The rearrangement joins TRBV29-1 to TRBJ2-1, with D unclear. V lost 5 bases to trimming and J lost 8 bases, with 19 bases between them. The CDR3 extends over 14 amino acids. Germline CDR1 is SQVTM and CDR2 is ANQGSEA. CDR3 sequence: CSVLKGRSTDEQFF. CDR3 sequence (DNA): TGCAGCGTTTTGAAGGGAAGGTCTACGGATGAGCAGTTCTTC.

This clonotype was seen at least ten times. The chain employs TRBV7-9 and TRBJ2-1, with 14 bases that match TRBD2. The CDR3 is 14 residues long. Germline CDR1 reads SEHNR; CDR2 reads FQNEAQ (reference sequence). J gave up 9 bases and V 4 bases, and 2 bases lay outside the gene matches. The DNA for the CDR3 is TGTGCCAGCAGCTGGGGACTAGCGGGGGCTGAGCAGTTCTTC. Translating gives CASSWGLAGAEQFF.

Turning to this clonotype: A read error may explain this, as a much larger clone is one base away. The V call is TRBV5-1, the J call TRBJ2-1, with TRBD2 matching 7 bases. Unmatched junction bases numbered 9, after V lost 6 bases and J lost 0 bases. This CDR3 is built from 16 residues. CDR1 and CDR2 (germline): SGHRS, YFSETQ. CDR3 nucleotides: TGCGCCAGCAATCCCTGGGGCGGGAGCTCCTACAATGAGCAGTTCTTC. Amino acids: CASNPWGGSSYNEQFF. The variable domain in full, completed from reference TRBV5-1 and TRBJ2-1, reads KAGVTQTPRYLIKTRGQQVTLSCSPISGHRSVSWYQQTPGQGLQFLFEYFSETQRNKGNFPGRFSGRQFSNSRSEMNVSTLELGDSALYLCASNPWGGSSYNEQFFGPGTRLTVL.

The V gene is TRBV6-1, the J gene TRBJ2-1; D unresolved. Trimming shortened V by 6 bases and J by 6 bases, and 12 bases separated the two germline ends. Germline V gives CDR1 MNHNS, CDR2 SASEGT. This CDR3 is built from 13 residues. CDR3 region: CASRNSDLNEQFF. In DNA form, the CDR3 reads TGTGCCAGCAGGAACAGTGACCTCAATGAGCAGTTCTTC.

This clonotype was seen ten or more times. The chain has TRBV18 and TRBJ2-7, with D tentatively TRBD1 (6 bases). Trimming cost V 3 bases and J 4 bases, with 19 bases left between them. Germline V CDR1 and CDR2: KGHSH, LQKENI. CDR3 length: 16 residues. CDR3 bases: TGTGCCAGCTCACCGATGATTGGGGACATAACTTACGAGCAGTACTTC. Its translation: CASSPMIGDITYEQYF.

This clonotype was detected ten times or more. The chain has TRBV29-1 and TRBJ2-2; 11 positions match TRBD1. CDR3 size: 14 residues. The V and J ends lost 6 bases and 4 bases, in that order; junction bases with no gene match: 4. Germline V gives CDR1 SQVTM, CDR2 ANQGSEA. In DNA, the CDR3 is TGCAGCGTGGCCGGGACAGGGGGCACCGGGGAGCTGTTTTTT. Translating gives CSVAGTGGTGELFF.

This clonotype was seen more than once but under ten times. The chain links TRBV20-1 to TRBJ2-1; 7 positions match TRBD2. This CDR3 has 15 amino acids. Germline-derived CDR1 and CDR2 are DFQATT and SNEGSKA (reference sequence). The ends lost 0 bases at V and 10 bases at J; junction bases unmatched: 12. CDR3 sequence (DNA): TGCAGTGCTAGAGAAGGAGGGAGGGCGTTGGGGGAGCAGTTCTTC. This codes for CSAREGGRALGEQFF.

This clonotype was observed at least ten times. The chain carries TRBV20-1 and TRBJ2-1; 7 bases line up with TRBD1. The V segment lost 2 bases and the J segment 4 bases; nucleotides outside the gene matches: 11. Per germline, CDR1 DFQATT and CDR2 SNEGSKA (reference sequence). The CDR3 consists of 16 residues. The CDR3, as DNA: TGCAGTGCTAGAATTCCCCGGGACAGCGAATACAATGAGCAGTTCTTC. It translates to CSARIPRDSEYNEQFF.

This chain joins TRBV29-1 and TRBJ2-1; tentative D call: TRBD1 (5 bases). The CDR3 extends over 13 amino acids. Looked up from germline, CDR1 is SQVTM and CDR2 is ANQGSEA. V dropped 3 bases and J dropped 2 bases, with 8 bases sitting between them. The CDR3 region has the DNA TGCAGCGTTGACAAGGGGACCTACAATGAGCAGTTCTTC. Amino acids: CSVDKGTYNEQFF.

V gene TRBV20-1 combines with J gene TRBJ2-7, with 12 bases that match TRBD2. Germline values: CDR1 DFQATT, CDR2 SNEGSKA (reference sequence). There are 16 residues in the CDR3. With 5 bases clipped from V and 4 bases from J, the junction kept 12 bases outside the gene matches. The CDR3 reads CSAAGLAGKPYYEQYF. CDR3 nucleotide sequence: TGCAGTGCTGCGGGACTAGCGGGCAAACCCTATTACGAGCAGTACTTC.

The chain employs TRBV20-1 and TRBJ2-7, with D tentatively TRBD2 (6 bases). Germline CDR1 is DFQATT and CDR2 is SNEGSKA (reference sequence). The CDR3 is made up of 13 amino acids. Trimming took 3 bases from V and 0 from J, leaving 9 bases between them. The CDR3 coding sequence is TGCAGTGCTAGCGGGGGAGTCTCCTACGAGCAGTACTTC. As protein: CSASGGVSYEQYF.

This rearrangement joins TRBV6-2 or TRBV6-3 to TRBJ1-5, with unresolved D. V lost 1 base and J lost 5, with 9 bases in between. Germline V gives CDR1 MNHEY, CDR2 SVGEGT. The CDR3 extends over 14 amino acids. The CDR3 DNA follows: TGTGCCAGCAGTTACTACACAGCAGATCAGCCCCAGCATTTT. Its protein is CASSYYTADQPQHF.

This clonotype was seen more than once but under ten times. V gene TRBV7-3 combines with J gene TRBJ2-1; 8 bases match TRBD1. With V trimmed by 4 bases and J by 6 bases, 11 bases remained unmatched. Per the germline V gene, CDR1 is SGHTA and CDR2 is FQGTGA. The CDR3 loop spans 16 amino acids. CDR3 sequence: CASSSFGQGGRNEQFF. The CDR3 nucleotides are TGTGCCAGCAGCTCCTTTGGACAGGGAGGACGCAATGAGCAGTTCTTC.

This clonotype was found a few times. V usage is TRBV4-3 and J usage is TRBJ1-2, with 7 bases aligning to TRBD1. Germline V gives CDR1 LGHNA, CDR2 YSLEER. The CDR3 is made up of 13 amino acids. V lost 3 bases and J lost 5; bases outside the gene matches: 3. DNA for the CDR3: TGCGCCAGCAGCCACGGGACAGCATATGGCTACACCTTC. This sequence encodes CASSHGTAYGYTF.

This clonotype has only a few counts. The V call is TRBV6-2 or TRBV6-3, the J call TRBJ2-1; D is possibly TRBD2 (6 bases). The CDR3 extends over 14 amino acids. Germline CDR1 reads MNHEY; CDR2 reads SVGEGT. V was pared by 6 bases and J by 15 bases, with 24 bases between. CDR3: CASSPFGGAGSPFF. The CDR3 DNA sequence: TGTGCCAGCAGCCCCTTCGGCGGGGCGGGGTCTCCGTTCTTC.